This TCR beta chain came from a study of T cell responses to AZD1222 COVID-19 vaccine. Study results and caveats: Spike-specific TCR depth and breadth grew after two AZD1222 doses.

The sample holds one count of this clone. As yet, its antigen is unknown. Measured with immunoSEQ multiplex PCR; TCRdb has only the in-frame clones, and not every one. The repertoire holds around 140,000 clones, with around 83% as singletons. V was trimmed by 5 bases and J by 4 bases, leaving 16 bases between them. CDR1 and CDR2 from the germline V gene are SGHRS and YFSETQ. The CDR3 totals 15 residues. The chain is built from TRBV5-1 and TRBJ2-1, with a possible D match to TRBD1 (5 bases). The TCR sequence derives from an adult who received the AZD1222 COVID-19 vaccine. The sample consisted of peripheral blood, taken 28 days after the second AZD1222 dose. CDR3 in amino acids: CASSGQGQAYNEQFF. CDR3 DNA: TGCGCCAGCAGTGGGCAGGGCCAAGCTTACAATGAGCAGTTCTTC.